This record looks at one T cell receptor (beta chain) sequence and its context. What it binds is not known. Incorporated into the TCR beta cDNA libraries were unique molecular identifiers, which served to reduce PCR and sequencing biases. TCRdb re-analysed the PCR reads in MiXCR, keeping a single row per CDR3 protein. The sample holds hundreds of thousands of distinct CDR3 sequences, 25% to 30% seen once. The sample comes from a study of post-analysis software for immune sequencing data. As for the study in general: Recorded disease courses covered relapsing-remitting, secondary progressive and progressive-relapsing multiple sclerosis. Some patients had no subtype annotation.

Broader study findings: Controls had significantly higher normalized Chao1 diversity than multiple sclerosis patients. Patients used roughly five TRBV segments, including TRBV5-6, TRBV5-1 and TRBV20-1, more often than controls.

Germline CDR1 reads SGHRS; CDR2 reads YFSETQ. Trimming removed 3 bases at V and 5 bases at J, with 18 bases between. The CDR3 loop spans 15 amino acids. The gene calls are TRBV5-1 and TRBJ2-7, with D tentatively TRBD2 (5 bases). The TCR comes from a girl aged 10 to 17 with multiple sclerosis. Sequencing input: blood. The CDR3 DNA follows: TGCGCCAGCAGCTGGAGGCCGGACGCGATGGACGAGCAGTACTTC. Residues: CASSWRPDAMDEQYF.